This TCR beta chain was captured by sequencing in a study of cytomegalovirus exposure and HLA in healthy donors. General study points: According to a later analysis, most TCR beta chains associated with CMV appeared HLA-restricted. A missense DCLRE1C variant was associated with V- and J-gene trimming of TCR beta chains in a later analysis, and an independent cohort replicated the association.

A note on this clone: The antigen is undetermined.

V lost 4 bases and J 8 bases, leaving 25 bases between the germline ends. This CDR3 has 18 residues. CDR1 SGHRS and CDR2 YFSETQ come from the germline V gene. Primers: 60 Vbeta forward and 13 Jbeta reverse. The protocol was immunoSEQ multiplex PCR, while the TCRdb copy is restricted to in-frame clones and leaves out a portion. The sample has 160,000 or so clones, 60% to 85% seen once; the top ten hold approximately 6.8%. This sequence was found in a middle-aged woman in good health and CMV-seropositive. Source material: PBMCs. The chain employs TRBV5-1 and TRBJ1-6, with D maybe TRBD1 (6 bases). CDR3 in amino acids: CASSPRGDQGLPDSPLHF. In DNA, the CDR3 is TGCGCCAGCAGCCCCAGGGGCGACCAAGGCCTGCCCGATTCACCCCTCCACTTT.